This T cell receptor (beta chain) was retrieved from a study of cytomegalovirus exposure and HLA in healthy donors (dated by TCRdb to 2017 to 2019). Looking at the study overall: According to an earlier analysis of 587 of the donors, about 180 million T cells yielded over 90 million unique TCR beta sequences and 276 Gb of sequence data. To predict cytomegalovirus infection status, the study combined high-throughput TCR immunosequencing, statistical association of individual TCRs with disease status, and machine learning. All discovery cohort repertoires had been generated using a single sequencing platform. In addition to the first cohort of 666 subjects, a separate validation cohort of 130 or so different subjects was used. A handful of DR-DQ haplotypes were handled as single units for association and clustering because linkage in the cohort was strong. An earlier analysis of about 600 of the donors used high-throughput TCR beta sequencing to judge whether each TCR beta V gene segment behaved as functional or pseudogenic. Typing coverage differed by locus: A, B, C, DRB1 and DQB1 were typed in roughly 629-630 donors, DQA1 in about 510, DPA1 in roughly 590, and DPB1 in roughly 450. Both class I and class II loci were covered by HLA typing, at four-digit resolution. In a later genetic analysis, genome-wide SNP genotypes for about 65% of the roughly 700 donors were used, and that subset was treated as a discovery cohort. Donor age, sex, ethnicity and CMV serostatus were compiled alongside the repertoire data. A later analysis re-examined previously published TCR beta repertoires from hundreds of donors and added high-resolution HLA genotyping to investigate patterns of TCR occurrence. The study was designed to test whether signatures of past pathogen exposure could be identified by cataloging public T cell receptors. Rather than using new phenotypic data, the later analysis identified candidate immune exposures from TCR beta sequences and from how often those sequences occurred across donors. An early release that covered some 640 HLA-typed donors contained approximately 300 gigabases of sequencing data and 70 million to 100 million unique TCR sequences. Among a few hundred genotyped donors of the cohort, an average of around 240,000 unique TCR beta nucleotide sequences were sequenced per donor, around 20% of them non-productive. Using immunosequencing, the study profiled T cell repertoires from 666 subjects and related those repertoires to cytomegalovirus serostatus. The genetic ancestry cluster associated with self-reported Caucasian donors included approximately 85% of the approximately 430 genotyped donors.

The germline V gene sets CDR1 to SGDLS and CDR2 to YYNGEE. The cysteine opens and the phenylalanine closes a CDR3 of 16 amino acids. Left in the record is the CDR3 DNA by itself, 48 bases read in frame from the first base. V ends up 3 bases short and J 4 bases short, with an unmatched junction base count of 11. Library creation used the immunoSEQ multiplex PCR assay. For the multiplex PCR, a mixture combining 60 forward primers for TCR Vbeta segments and 13 reverse primers for TCR Jbeta segments was used. The CDR3 region of rearranged TCR beta genes was amplified from genomic DNA with a multiplex PCR assay. Amplified TCR beta libraries were sequenced as 87-base-pair reads on the Illumina HiSeq System. The source study handled its data this way. Across the roughly 600 repertoires, a later analysis counted some 80 million unique TCR beta chains, about 10 million of which were shared by at least two donors. Raw reads were error-corrected and collapsed into unique sequences by a nearest-neighbor algorithm in which closely related sequences were merged to remove PCR and sequencing errors. Alignment of CDR3 sequences to IMGT reference sequences was used to assign V, D and J gene segments. Each retained sequence needed at least a six-nucleotide match to both a V gene segment and a J gene segment. Rearrangements were classified as productive when the CDR3 lacked stop codons and remained in frame with V and J, and all other rearrangements were classified as non-productive. CDR3 was defined according to IMGT convention as the region running from the second conserved V-encoded cysteine to the conserved J-encoded phenylalanine. In an earlier analysis of approximately 500 of the donors, sequences lacking an unambiguous match to a single V gene segment were excluded. An earlier analysis of fewer than 650 of the donors classified V segments as functional when productive rearrangements were above 56.7% and as segregating when the standard deviation between donors was above 5%. A statistical classification framework was built for diagnosing cytomegalovirus status from the catalog of TCR beta chain sequences. V and J gene assignment, in a later analysis, came from comparing TCR nucleotide sequences with IMGT/GENE-DB human TR gene sequences. The TCRdist pipeline was used in a later analysis to assign CDR3 sequences and most-parsimonious VDJ recombination scenarios. In a later analysis, every TCR beta chain was defined by the combination of its CDR3 amino acid sequence and its V-gene family, and reads without a unique V-gene family were dropped. As a way to deal with suspected cross-contamination and a sequencing artifact, a later analysis dropped 450 to 600 nucleotide sequences that were highly shared and had low generation probability. In a later analysis, a clonal expansion index was calculated for each public chain from normalized within-repertoire ranks of inferred template counts. A later analysis computed generation probabilities with a VDJ recombination model fitted to out-of-frame rearrangements, and checked the results against IGoR. A later analysis scored TCR-TCR, TCR-HLA and TCR-CMV co-occurrence with hypergeometric tests, applying a repertoire-size bias correction to TCR pairs. A later analysis estimated false discovery rates by permuting HLA or CMV assignments 20 times. In a later analysis, co-occurring TCRs were grouped using DBSCAN, and TCRdist sequence similarity was added for clustering within HLA-allele-positive subsets. For co-occurrence clustering, repertoires with fewer than 30,000 or more than 120,000 public chains were excluded, along with five or six repertoires with anomalous nucleotide sharing. TCRdb's version of the immuneACCESS table is confined to in-frame rearrangements and falls short of the full clone set. An unresolved V gene accounts for under half of the shortfall where checked; the remainder is of unknown origin. V and J calls and clone size are as listed in that table; D and trimming were resolved from the DNA. Across this sample there are about 180,000 clones, with 65% to 80% seen only once. 2% to 2.5% of the sample lies in the top ten.

Of note for this clone: Its target antigen remains unknown. There are no base qualities to consult, and no much larger clone falls within one base.

In total, roughly 670 healthy bone marrow donors made up the cohort. At the time of sampling, all cohort members were nominally healthy, though unrecorded immune exposures were likely present. The donor tested CMV seropositive, placing the donor among the roughly 300 seropositive members of the cohort. Each donor provided a peripheral blood sample, and peripheral blood mononuclear cells were used for TCR beta sequencing. The Qiagen DNeasy Blood Extraction Kit was used to extract genomic DNA from the blood cell samples. The study at large found these results: A later analysis associated 15,000 to 20,000 TCR beta sequences with specific HLA alleles at a false discovery rate of 0.05. The authors suggested that the approach could potentially be generalized to other disease states and immunological phenotypes. A further reported finding was that TCR beta sequences accurately predicted the HLA-A and HLA-B alleles for most subjects in the first cohort. In a later genetic analysis, a missense DCLRE1C variant was associated with V-gene and J-gene trimming of TCR beta chains, and the association was replicated in an independent cohort. Assigning TCR associations to individual alleles was difficult when HLA alleles, especially DR and DQ, strongly co-occurred. The classifier was reported to diagnose cytomegalovirus status with high specificity and sensitivity in both the original cohort and the validation cohort. Across donors, most TCR sequences were observed very rarely, whereas some public TCRs were present in many individuals. In a later analysis, HLA-associated TCR beta chains were found to be more clonally expanded and to have lower generation probabilities than equally common non-associated chains. A group of highly shared sequence variants was considered likely to be a technical artifact of the sequencing pipeline. In the study, 150 to 200 TCR beta chains were listed as associated with cytomegalovirus. Some IMGT-functional V segments, including TRBV6-2 and TRBV6-3, could not be told apart with the 87-base-pair reads, so those segments were excluded. Because some donors lacked HLA typing at each locus, the association tests relied only on the typed subset. A later analysis reported that several top co-occurrence clusters appeared linked to parvovirus B19, influenza, CMV and Epstein-Barr virus. Compared with the roughly 600-donor mean, donors in an Asian-associated ancestry cluster had fewer N-insertions in productive TCRs, according to a later genetic analysis. The earlier analysis of some 560 of the donors excluded roughly 17 rarely observed V segments, including chromosome 9 orphons, because counts were too low. According to a later analysis, most CMV-associated TCR beta chains appeared to be HLA-restricted, and the HLA associations seemed to be driven largely by CMV exposure. Roughly uniform sequencing depth across donors was assumed in presence/absence analyses, although this assumption may not hold. The only immune exposure information available for the cohort was CMV serostatus. This cohort had only TCR beta chains sequenced, and the lack of alpha or paired-chain data limited which features could be detected. In an earlier analysis of around 600 of the donors, most TCR beta V segments were observed in productive rearrangements about 90% or about 30% of the time, broadly matching IMGT annotations. Linkage disequilibrium might explain the correlated functional status among segregating V segments, but an unknown experimental factor could not be excluded. In vitro tests confirmed that a few of the cytomegalovirus-associated TCR beta chains recognize cytomegalovirus antigens. According to a later analysis, TCR association rates differed among HLA loci, with DRB1 alleles showing the most associated TCRs and HLA-C alleles showing the fewest.

The receptor was isolated from a woman aged 25-40 years in good health and CMV-seropositive. The rearranged chain carries TRBV9 and TRBJ2-5; 8 of the junction bases match TRBD2. Material for sequencing was PBMCs. The CDR3 sequence is CASSGPKAGEPETQYF. In nucleotide form, the sequence is TGTGCCAGCAGCGGCCCCAAAGCGGGGGAGCCAGAGACCCAGTACTTC.